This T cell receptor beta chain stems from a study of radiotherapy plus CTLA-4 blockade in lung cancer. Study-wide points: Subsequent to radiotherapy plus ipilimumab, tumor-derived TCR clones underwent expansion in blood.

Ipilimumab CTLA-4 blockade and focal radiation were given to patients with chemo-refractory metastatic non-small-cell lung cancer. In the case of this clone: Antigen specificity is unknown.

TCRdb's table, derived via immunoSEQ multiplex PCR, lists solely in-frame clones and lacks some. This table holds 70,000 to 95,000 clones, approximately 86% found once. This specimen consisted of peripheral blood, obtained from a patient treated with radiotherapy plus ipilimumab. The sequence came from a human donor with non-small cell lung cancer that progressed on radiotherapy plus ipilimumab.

The CDR3 nucleotides read TGTGCCAGCAGCGAGGGTCCTGGGACAGTTACTGAAGCTTTCTTT. This gives the protein CASSEGPGTVTEAFF. The chain links TRBV2 to TRBJ1-1; 7 nucleotides match TRBD1. CDR3 length equals 15 residues. The germline CDR1 and CDR2 sequences are SNHLY and FYNNEI. Unmatched junction bases numbered 12, after V lost 6 bases and J lost 5 bases.